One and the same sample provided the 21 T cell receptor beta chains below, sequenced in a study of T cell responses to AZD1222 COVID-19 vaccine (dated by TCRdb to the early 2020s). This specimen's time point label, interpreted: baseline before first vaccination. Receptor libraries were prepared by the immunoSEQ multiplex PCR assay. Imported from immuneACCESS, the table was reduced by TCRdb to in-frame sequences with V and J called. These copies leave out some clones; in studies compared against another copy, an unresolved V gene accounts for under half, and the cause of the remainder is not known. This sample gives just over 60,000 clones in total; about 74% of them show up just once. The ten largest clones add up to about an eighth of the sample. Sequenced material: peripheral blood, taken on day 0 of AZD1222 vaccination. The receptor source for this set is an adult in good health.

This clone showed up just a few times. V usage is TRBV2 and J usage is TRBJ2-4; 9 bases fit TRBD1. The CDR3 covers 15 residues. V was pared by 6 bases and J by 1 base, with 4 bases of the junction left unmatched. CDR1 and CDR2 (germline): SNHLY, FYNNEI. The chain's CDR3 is CASSGDRVAKNIQYF. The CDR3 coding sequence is TGTGCCAGCAGCGGGGACAGGGTGGCCAAAAACATTCAGTACTTC.

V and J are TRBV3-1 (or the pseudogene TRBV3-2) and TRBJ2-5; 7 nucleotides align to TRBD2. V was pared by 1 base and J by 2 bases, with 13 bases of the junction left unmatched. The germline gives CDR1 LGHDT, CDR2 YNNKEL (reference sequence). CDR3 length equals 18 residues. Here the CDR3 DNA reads TGTGCCAGCAGCCAAGTACCCCTACGACTAGCAGGTCAAGAGACCCAGTACTTC. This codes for CASSQVPLRLAGQETQYF.

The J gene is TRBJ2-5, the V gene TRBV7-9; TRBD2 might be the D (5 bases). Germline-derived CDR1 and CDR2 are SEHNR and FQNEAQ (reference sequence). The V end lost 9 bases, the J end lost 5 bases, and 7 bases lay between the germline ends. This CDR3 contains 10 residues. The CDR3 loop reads CASGGETQYF. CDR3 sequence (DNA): TGTGCCAGTGGCGGGGAGACCCAGTACTTC.

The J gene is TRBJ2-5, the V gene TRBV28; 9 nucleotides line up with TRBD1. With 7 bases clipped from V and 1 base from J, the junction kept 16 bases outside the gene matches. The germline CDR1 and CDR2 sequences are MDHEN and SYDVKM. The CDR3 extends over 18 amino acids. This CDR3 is CASIGGQGLNQRQETQYF. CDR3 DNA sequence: TGTGCCAGCATTGGGGGACAGGGCCTGAACCAACGCCAAGAGACCCAGTACTTC.

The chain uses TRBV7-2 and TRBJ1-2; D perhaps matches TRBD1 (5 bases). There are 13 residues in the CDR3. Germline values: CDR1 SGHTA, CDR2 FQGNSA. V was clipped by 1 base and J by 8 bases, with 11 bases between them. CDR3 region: CASSLGRARGYTF. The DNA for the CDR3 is TGTGCCAGCAGCTTAGGCAGGGCGAGGGGCTACACCTTC. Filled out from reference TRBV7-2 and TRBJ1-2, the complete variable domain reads GAGVSQSPSNKVTEKGKDVELRCDPISGHTALYWYRQSLGQGLEFLIYFQGNSAPDKSGLPSDRFSAERTGGSVSTLTIQRTQQEDSAVYLCASSLGRARGYTFGSGTRLTVV.

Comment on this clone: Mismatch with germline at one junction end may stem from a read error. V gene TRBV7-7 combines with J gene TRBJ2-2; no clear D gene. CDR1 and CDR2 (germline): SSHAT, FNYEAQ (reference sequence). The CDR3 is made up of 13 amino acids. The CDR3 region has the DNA TGTGCTAGCAGCTTATTGGGCACCGGGGAGCTGTTTTTT. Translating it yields CASSLLGTGELFF.

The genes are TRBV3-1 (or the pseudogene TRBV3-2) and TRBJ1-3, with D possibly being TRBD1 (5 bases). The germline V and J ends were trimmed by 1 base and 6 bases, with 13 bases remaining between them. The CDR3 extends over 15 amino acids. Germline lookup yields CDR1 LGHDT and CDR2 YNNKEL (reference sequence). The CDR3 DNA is TGTGCCAGCAGCCAAGGGAGGGGTCATGAAAACACCATATATTTT. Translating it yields CASSQGRGHENTIYF.

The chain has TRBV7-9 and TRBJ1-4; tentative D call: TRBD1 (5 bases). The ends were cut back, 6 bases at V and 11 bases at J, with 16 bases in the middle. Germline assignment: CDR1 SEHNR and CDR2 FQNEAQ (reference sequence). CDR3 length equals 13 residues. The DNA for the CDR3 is TGTGCCAGCAGTTCCCTCAGGGAGCCCAAACTGTTTTTT. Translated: CASSSLREPKLFF.

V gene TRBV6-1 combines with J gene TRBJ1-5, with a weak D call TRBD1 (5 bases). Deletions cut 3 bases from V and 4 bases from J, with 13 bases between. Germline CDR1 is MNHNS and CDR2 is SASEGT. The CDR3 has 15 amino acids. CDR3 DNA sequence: TGTGCCAGCAGTGAGGTTTGGGGGTCAAATCAGCCCCAGCATTTT. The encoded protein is CASSEVWGSNQPQHF.

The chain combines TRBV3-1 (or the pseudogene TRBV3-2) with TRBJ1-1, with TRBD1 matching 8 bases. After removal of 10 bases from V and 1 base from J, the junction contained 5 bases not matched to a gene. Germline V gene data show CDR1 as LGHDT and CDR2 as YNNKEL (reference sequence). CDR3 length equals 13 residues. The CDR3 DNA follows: TGTGCCACCCAGGGGGCGGGGAACACTGAAGCTTTCTTT. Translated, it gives CATQGAGNTEAFF.

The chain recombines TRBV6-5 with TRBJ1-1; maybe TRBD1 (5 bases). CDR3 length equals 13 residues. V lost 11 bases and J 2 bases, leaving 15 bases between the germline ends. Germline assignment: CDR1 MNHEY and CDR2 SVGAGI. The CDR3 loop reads CALVNGANTEAFF. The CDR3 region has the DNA TGTGCCTTAGTGAACGGGGCTAACACTGAAGCTTTCTTT.

The CDR3 DNA reads as TGTGCCAGCACAGAAGGGAGTAACTATGGCTACACCTTC. It is translated as CASTEGSNYGYTF. The chain recombines TRBV7-8 with TRBJ1-2, with no clear D. V was clipped by 7 bases and J by 1 base, with 10 bases between them. There are 13 residues in the CDR3. CDR1 is SGHVS and CDR2 is FQNEAQ in the germline V gene.

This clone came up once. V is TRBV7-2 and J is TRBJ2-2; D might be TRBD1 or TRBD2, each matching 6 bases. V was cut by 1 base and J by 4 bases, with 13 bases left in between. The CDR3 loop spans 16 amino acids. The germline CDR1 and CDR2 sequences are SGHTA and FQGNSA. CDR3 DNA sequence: TGTGCCAGCAGCTTAGGGGGGGCAGGTAGCACCGGGGAGCTGTTTTTT. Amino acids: CASSLGGAGSTGELFF.

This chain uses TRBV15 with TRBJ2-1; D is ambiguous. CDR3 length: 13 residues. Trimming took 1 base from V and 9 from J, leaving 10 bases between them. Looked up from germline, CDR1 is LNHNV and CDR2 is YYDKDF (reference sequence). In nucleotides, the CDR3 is TGTGCCACCAGCAGAGGGGGAACTACTGAGCAGTTCTTC. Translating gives CATSRGGTTEQFF.

This CDR3 is CASSPLEGHTGELFF. The CDR3 nucleotides read TGCGCCAGCAGCCCATTAGAGGGCCACACCGGGGAGCTGTTTTTT. The chain couples TRBV5-1 to TRBJ2-2; tentative D call: TRBD2 (5 bases). Trimming cost V 4 bases and J 3 bases, with 13 bases left between them. The CDR3 runs to 15 residues. CDR1 is SGHRS, CDR2 YFSETQ, per germline.

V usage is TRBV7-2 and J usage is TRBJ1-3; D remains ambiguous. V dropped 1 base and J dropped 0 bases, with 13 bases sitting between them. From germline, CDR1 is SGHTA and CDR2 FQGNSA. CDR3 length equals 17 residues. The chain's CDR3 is CASSLGGASSSGNTIYF. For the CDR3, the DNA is TGTGCCAGCAGCTTAGGAGGAGCCTCGAGCTCTGGAAACACCATATATTTT.

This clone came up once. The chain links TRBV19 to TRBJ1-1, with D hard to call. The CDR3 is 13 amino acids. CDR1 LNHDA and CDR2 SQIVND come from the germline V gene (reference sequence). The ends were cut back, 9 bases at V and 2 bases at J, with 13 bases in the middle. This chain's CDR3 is CASRLADNTEAFF. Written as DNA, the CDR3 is TGTGCCAGCAGGCTGGCAGATAACACTGAAGCTTTCTTT.

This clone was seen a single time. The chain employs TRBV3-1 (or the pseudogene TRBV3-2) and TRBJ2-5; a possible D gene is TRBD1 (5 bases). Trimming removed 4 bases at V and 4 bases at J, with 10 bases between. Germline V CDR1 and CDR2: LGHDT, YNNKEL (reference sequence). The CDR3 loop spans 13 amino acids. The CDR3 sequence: CASSLVRGETQYF. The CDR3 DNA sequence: TGTGCCAGCAGCCTCGTAAGGGGAGAGACCCAGTACTTC.

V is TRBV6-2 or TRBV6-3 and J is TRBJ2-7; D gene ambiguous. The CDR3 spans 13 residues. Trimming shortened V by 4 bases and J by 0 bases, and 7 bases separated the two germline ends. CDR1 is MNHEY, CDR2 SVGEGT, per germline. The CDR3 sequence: CASSLQDSYEQYF. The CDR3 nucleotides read TGTGCCAGCAGTTTGCAGGACTCCTACGAGCAGTACTTC.

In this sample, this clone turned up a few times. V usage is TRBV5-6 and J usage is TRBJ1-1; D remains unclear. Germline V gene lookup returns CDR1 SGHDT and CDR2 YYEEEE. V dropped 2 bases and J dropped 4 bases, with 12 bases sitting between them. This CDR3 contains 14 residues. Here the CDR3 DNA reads TGTGCCAGCAGCTTTGGCAGGAGGATCACTGAAGCTTTCTTT. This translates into CASSFGRRITEAFF. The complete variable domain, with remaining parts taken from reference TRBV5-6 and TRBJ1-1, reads DAGVTQSPTHLIKTRGQQVTLRCSPKSGHDTVSWYQQALGQGPQFIFQYYEEEERQRGNFPDRFSGHQFPNYSSELNVNALLLGDSALYLCASSFGRRITEAFFGQGTRLTVV.

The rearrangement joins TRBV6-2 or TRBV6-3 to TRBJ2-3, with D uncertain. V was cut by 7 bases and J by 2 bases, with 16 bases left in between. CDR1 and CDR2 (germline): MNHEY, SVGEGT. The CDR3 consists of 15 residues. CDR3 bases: TGTGCCAGCACCCCCCGGGCAGGAGCCACAGATACGCAGTATTTT. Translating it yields CASTPRAGATDTQYF.